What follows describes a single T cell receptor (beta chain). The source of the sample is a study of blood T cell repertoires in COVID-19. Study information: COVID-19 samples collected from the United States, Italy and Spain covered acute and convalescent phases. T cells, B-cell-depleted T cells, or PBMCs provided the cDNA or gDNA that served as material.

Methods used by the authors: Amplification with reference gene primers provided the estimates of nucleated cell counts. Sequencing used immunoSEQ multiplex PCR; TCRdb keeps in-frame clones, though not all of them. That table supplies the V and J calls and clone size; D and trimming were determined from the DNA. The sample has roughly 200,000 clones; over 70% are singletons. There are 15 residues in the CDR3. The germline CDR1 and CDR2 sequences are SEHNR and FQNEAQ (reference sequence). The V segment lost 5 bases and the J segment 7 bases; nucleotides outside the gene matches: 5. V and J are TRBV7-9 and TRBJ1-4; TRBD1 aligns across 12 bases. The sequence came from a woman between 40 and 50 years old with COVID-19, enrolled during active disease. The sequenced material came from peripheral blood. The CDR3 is CASSHRDRGPEKLFF. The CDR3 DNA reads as TGTGCCAGCAGCCACAGGGACAGGGGGCCTGAAAAACTGTTTTTT. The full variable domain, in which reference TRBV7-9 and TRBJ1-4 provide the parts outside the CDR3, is DTGVSQNPRHKITKRGQNVTFRCDPISEHNRLYWYRQTLGQGPEFLTYFQNEAQLEKSRLLSDRFSAERPKGSFSTLEIQRTEQGDSAMYLCASSHRDRGPEKLFFGSGTQLSVL.